This passage covers 31 T cell receptor beta chains from one sample sequenced in a study of blood T cell repertoires in COVID-19. The data were produced by immunoSEQ multiplex PCR, yet TCRdb's version contains in-frame clones alone and is incomplete. The sample shows about 75,000 clones, 80% to 90% of them seen only once. The specimen sequenced was peripheral blood. The receptors shown here come from a woman aged 50 to 65 with acute or convalescent COVID-19.

This clone was seen more than once but under ten times. The J gene is TRBJ1-6, the V gene TRBV12-3 or TRBV12-4; 8 bases agree with TRBD1. Losses at the gene ends were 5 bases for V and 8 bases for J; bases not matched to a gene: 2. This CDR3 spans 13 amino acids. The CDR3 DNA follows: TGTGCCAGCAGTCAGGGGGCGGATTCACCCCTCCACTTT. Translated: CASSQGADSPLHF.

The V gene is TRBV7-9, the J gene TRBJ2-1, with 10 bases lining up with TRBD2. The germline gives CDR1 SEHNR, CDR2 FQNEAQ (reference sequence). The V gene end was trimmed by 0 bases and the J gene end by 2 bases; junction bases not matched to a gene: 4. This CDR3 is 17 amino acids long. The CDR3, as DNA: TGTGCCAGCAGCTTAGCCCCCCTAGCGGGAGCCTACAATGAGCAGTTCTTC. This gives the protein CASSLAPLAGAYNEQFF.

J is TRBJ2-7 and V is TRBV7-9, with TRBD1 matching over 10 bases. In germline, CDR1 is SEHNR, CDR2 FQNEAQ (reference sequence). This CDR3 has 16 residues. The V and J ends lost 2 bases and 6 bases, in that order; junction bases with no gene match: 10. CDR3 protein: CASSLQPGQGVGEQYF. The CDR3, as DNA: TGTGCCAGCAGCTTACAGCCAGGACAGGGGGTAGGCGAGCAGTACTTC.

This clone was seen more than once but under ten times. V is TRBV30 and J is TRBJ2-2, with a tentative D call TRBD1 (5 bases). Germline CDR1 reads GTSNPN; CDR2 reads SVGIG (reference sequence). The CDR3 covers 11 residues. With 5 bases removed from V and 6 bases from J, the gap between germline ends came to 7 bases. The CDR3 protein is CAWDSSGELFF. DNA of the CDR3: TGTGCCTGGGACAGTTCCGGGGAGCTGTTTTTT.

This chain uses TRBV29-1 with TRBJ1-2; 8 bases agree with TRBD1. Losses at the gene ends were 4 bases for V and 5 bases for J; bases not matched to a gene: 6. CDR1 is SQVTM, CDR2 ANQGSEA, per germline. This CDR3 is built from 13 residues. The CDR3 DNA is TGCAGCGTTGGAACGGACAGGGATTATGGCTACACCTTC. Translating gives CSVGTDRDYGYTF.

This chain uses TRBV29-1 with TRBJ1-2; perhaps TRBD1 as D (6 bases). V lost 3 bases and J 5 bases, leaving 19 bases between the germline ends. The CDR3 has 15 residues. Germline CDR1 and CDR2: SQVTM and ANQGSEA. CDR3 sequence reads: CSVDMGTGSLYGYTF. The CDR3 DNA follows: TGCAGCGTTGACATGGGTACAGGGAGTTTGTATGGCTACACCTTC.

The chain combines TRBV29-1 with TRBJ1-3; D is unresolved. The length of the CDR3 is 13 residues. The germline V and J ends were trimmed by 2 bases and 2 bases, with 7 bases remaining between them. Looked up from germline, CDR1 is SQVTM and CDR2 is ANQGSEA. CDR3 nucleotides: TGCAGCGTTGAACAGGCTACTGGAAACACCATATATTTT. This encodes CSVEQATGNTIYF. Variable domain in full (rest from reference TRBV29-1 and TRBJ1-3): SAVISQKPSRDICQRGTSLTIQCQVDSQVTMMFWYRQQPGQSLTLIATANQGSEATYESGFVIDKFPISRPNLTFSTLTVSNMSPEDSSIYLCSVEQATGNTIYFGEGSWLTVV.

The chain employs TRBV27 and TRBJ2-5; 8 positions agree with TRBD1. There are 17 residues in the CDR3. Looked up from germline, CDR1 is MNHEY and CDR2 is SMNVEV (reference sequence). V was clipped by 4 bases and J by 5 bases; unmatched bases: 15. The CDR3 DNA reads as TGTGCCAGCAGTTCGTCCCGGGACAGGTACCGAACGGAGACCCAGTACTTC. Translation gives CASSSSRDRYRTETQYF.

V gene TRBV11-2 combines with J gene TRBJ1-1; D is uncertain. The ends were cut back, 1 base at V and 10 bases at J, with 10 bases in the middle. CDR3 length: 12 amino acids. Germline CDR1 SGHAT, CDR2 FQNNGV. In nucleotides, the CDR3 is TGTGCCAGCAGCTTAGGACCCGCAGGAGCTTTCTTT. This codes for CASSLGPAGAFF. The full variable domain, completed using reference TRBV11-2 and TRBJ1-1, is EAGVAQSPRYKIIEKRQSVAFWCNPISGHATLYWYQQILGQGPKLLIQFQNNGVVDDSQLPKDRFSAERLKGVDSTLKIQPAKLEDSAVYLCASSLGPAGAFFGQGTRLTVV.

The rearrangement uses TRBV12-5 and TRBJ2-7, with 7 bases matching TRBD1. With 1 base clipped from V and 6 bases from J, the junction kept 12 bases outside the gene matches. The germline gives CDR1 LGHNT, CDR2 FRNRAP. The CDR3 consists of 16 residues. CDR3 nucleotides: TGTGCTAGTGGTTTGGACCGGACAGGCGGCTTGTCCGAGCAGTACTTC. It is translated as CASGLDRTGGLSEQYF.

The J gene is TRBJ2-2, the V gene TRBV12-3 or TRBV12-4, with a tentative D call TRBD2 (5 bases). V was clipped by 10 bases and J by 6 bases, with 6 bases between them. This CDR3 contains 10 residues. The CDR3 spells CATGAGELFF. The CDR3 DNA sequence: TGTGCCACCGGGGCCGGGGAGCTGTTTTTT.

The chain carries TRBV6-4 and TRBJ2-1; TRBD2 matches at 10 bases. Germline V gene sequence: CDR1 MRHNA, CDR2 SNTAGT. V dropped 5 bases and J dropped 3; count of bases not matched to a gene: 4. There are 15 residues in the CDR3. The CDR3 sequence is CASSPTSGIYNEQFF. Written as DNA, the CDR3 is TGTGCCAGCAGTCCCACTAGCGGGATCTACAATGAGCAGTTCTTC.

The chain is built from TRBV19 and TRBJ1-2, with 9 positions matching TRBD1. The CDR3 has 15 amino acids. The V segment lost 7 bases and the J segment 4 bases; nucleotides outside the gene matches: 10. Per germline, CDR1 LNHDA and CDR2 SQIVND (reference sequence). CDR3 coding DNA: TGTGCCAGTACCCGGGACAGGGACGGGGTCTATGGCTACACCTTC. Encoded protein: CASTRDRDGVYGYTF.

The rearrangement links TRBV2 to TRBJ2-7, with TRBD1 matching 7 bases. CDR3 length: 14 amino acids. Losses at the gene ends were 3 bases for V and 2 bases for J; bases not matched to a gene: 4. Germline loops: CDR1 SNHLY, CDR2 FYNNEI. The CDR3 DNA reads TGTGCCAGCAGTGAGGGACAGCAAACCTACGAGCAGTACTTC. It is translated as CASSEGQQTYEQYF.

V usage is TRBV6-5 and J usage is TRBJ1-1; possibly TRBD1 for D (6 bases). Between the trimmed V and J ends, which lost 10 bases and 5 bases, there was a span of 17 bases. Germline V gives CDR1 MNHEY, CDR2 SVGAGI. The CDR3 contains 13 residues. The CDR3 DNA is TGTGCCACAGGGGCCACGACTTATACTGAAGCTTTCTTT. This sequence encodes CATGATTYTEAFF.

This clone has a handful of counts. This chain uses TRBV2 with TRBJ2-7, with D maybe TRBD1 (6 bases). Looked up from germline, CDR1 is SNHLY and CDR2 is FYNNEI. CDR3 length: 15 residues. Trimming left V 5 bases short and J 3 bases short, with 17 bases between. The CDR3 region has the DNA TGTGCCAGCAGTCCACAGGGTCGATCCGGCTACGAGCAGTACTTC. This sequence encodes CASSPQGRSGYEQYF.

The CDR3 protein is CASRNRGSGNTIYF. The CDR3 bases are TGTGCCAGCAGGAACAGGGGCTCTGGAAACACCATATATTTT. The rearrangement links TRBV6-5 to TRBJ1-3, with 7 bases that match TRBD1. Germline CDR1 is MNHEY and CDR2 is SVGAGI. V dropped 6 bases and J dropped 0; count of bases not matched to a gene: 2. The CDR3 extends over 14 amino acids.

This clone was found once. The chain recombines TRBV28 with TRBJ2-5; 10 bases line up with TRBD1. V dropped 6 bases and J dropped 1; count of bases not matched to a gene: 5. This CDR3 has 15 amino acids. Germline V gene lookup returns CDR1 MDHEN and CDR2 SYDVKM. CDR3 residues: CASSLDRGLQETQYF. The CDR3 nucleotides are TGTGCCAGCAGCCTCGACAGGGGGCTCCAAGAGACCCAGTACTTC.

CDR3 protein: CASSFGPGTGDLYEQYF. The CDR3 bases are TGTGCCAGCAGTTTTGGGCCCGGGACAGGGGATCTCTACGAGCAGTACTTC. This chain uses TRBV5-6 with TRBJ2-7; 10 bases line up with TRBD1. Germline trimming cut 5 bases from V and 3 bases from J; bases unmatched to any gene: 14. The germline V gene has CDR1 SGHDT and CDR2 YYEEEE. The CDR3 spans 17 residues.

This clone came up once. V usage is TRBV7-3 and J usage is TRBJ1-2, with unresolved D. The germline V and J ends were trimmed by 5 bases and 4 bases, with 11 bases remaining between them. The CDR3 is made up of 13 amino acids. From germline, CDR1 is SGHTA and CDR2 FQGTGA. CDR3 sequence reads: CASSPPSLYGYTF. The DNA for the CDR3 is TGTGCCAGCAGCCCCCCCAGTCTCTATGGCTACACCTTC.

This chain joins TRBV9 and TRBJ1-2; the match to TRBD1 covers 11 bases. The V gene's germline CDR1 is SGDLS and CDR2 YYNGEE. This CDR3 region has 13 residues. V trimming: 4 bases; J trimming: 13 bases; junction bases outside the gene matches: 9. CDR3 residues: CASSPRDRGRSTF. The CDR3 region has the DNA TGTGCCAGCAGCCCCCGGGACAGGGGGAGATCCACCTTC. Filled out from reference TRBV9 and TRBJ1-2, the complete variable domain reads DSGVTQTPKHLITATGQRVTLRCSPRSGDLSVYWYQQSLDQGLQFLIQYYNGEERAKGNILERFSAQQFPDLHSELNLSSLELGDSALYFCASSPRDRGRSTFGSGTRLTVV.

V is TRBV10-3 and J is TRBJ2-7; 8 bases are a match to TRBD1. Germline trimming cut 3 bases from V and 0 bases from J; bases unmatched to any gene: 4. The germline gives CDR1 ENHRY, CDR2 SYGVKD. This CDR3 contains 15 residues. The CDR3 DNA sequence: TGTGCCATCAGTGATTCGGGACAGGCCTCCTACGAGCAGTACTTC. It is translated as CAISDSGQASYEQYF.

A single count supports this clone. J is TRBJ1-6 and V is TRBV7-9; a weak D match, TRBD1 (6 bases). CDR1 is SEHNR and CDR2 is FQNEAQ in the germline V gene (reference sequence). This CDR3 is built from 15 residues. Trimming removed 5 bases from V and 5 bases from J, with 13 bases in between. CDR3 DNA sequence: TGTGCCAGCAGCGAATCCGGGACAAATAATTCACCCCTCCACTTT. Residues: CASSESGTNNSPLHF.

The CDR3 loop reads CASSYWRGEQFF. The CDR3, as DNA: TGTGCCAGCAGTTACTGGAGGGGTGAGCAGTTCTTC. The rearrangement joins TRBV6-6 to TRBJ2-1, with D perhaps matching TRBD2 (6 bases). Germline values: CDR1 MNHNY, CDR2 SVGAGI (reference sequence). Trimming pared 1 base from V and 9 bases from J, leaving 7 bases between. This CDR3 has 12 residues.

The rearrangement uses TRBV19 and TRBJ1-1; no definite D call. Trimming stripped 3 bases from V and 5 bases from J, with 13 bases between. The CDR3 runs 14 residues. Germline V gene lookup returns CDR1 LNHDA and CDR2 SQIVND (reference sequence). As DNA, the CDR3 is TGTGCCAGTAGTATGGAATCCGGAGGGACTGAAGCTTTCTTT. It is translated as CASSMESGGTEAFF.

The chain recombines TRBV14 with TRBJ2-7; tentative D call: TRBD1 (6 bases). The CDR3 runs 15 residues. Trimming left V 1 base short and J 4 bases short, with 14 bases between. Per the germline V gene, CDR1 is SGHDN and CDR2 is FVKESK. In nucleotides, the CDR3 is TGTGCCAGCAGCCAAGCGTGGCAGGGGATTTACGAGCAGTACTTC. As protein: CASSQAWQGIYEQYF.

This sequence joins TRBV11-2 and TRBJ1-6, with D possibly matching TRBD1 (5 bases). V shed 2 bases and J shed 6 bases, with 11 bases lying between them. Germline V gene data show CDR1 as SGHAT and CDR2 as FQNNGV. The CDR3 has 15 residues. The CDR3 here is CASSLQRQTNSPLHF. CDR3 in DNA: TGTGCCAGCAGCTTACAGAGACAGACTAATTCACCCCTCCACTTT.

This rearrangement joins TRBV10-3 to TRBJ1-2; 10 nucleotides line up with TRBD1. The CDR3 spans 14 residues. With V trimmed by 3 bases and J by 5 bases, 3 bases remained unmatched. Looked up from germline, CDR1 is ENHRY and CDR2 is SYGVKD. This CDR3 reads CAISDGTGEYGYTF. DNA of the CDR3: TGTGCCATCAGTGACGGGACAGGGGAATATGGCTACACCTTC.

The rearrangement links TRBV28 to TRBJ1-4; D perhaps matches TRBD1 (6 bases). The CDR3 totals 14 residues. Germline CDR1 MDHEN, CDR2 SYDVKM. V was pared by 6 bases and J by 5 bases, with 13 bases between. CDR3 residues: CASSETGSNEKLFF. The CDR3 nucleotides are TGTGCCAGCAGCGAGACAGGCTCAAATGAAAAACTGTTTTTT.

The chain links TRBV5-4 to TRBJ2-1; 10 bases are shared with TRBD1. The CDR3 extends over 15 amino acids. After removal of 4 bases from V and 7 bases from J, the junction contained 8 bases not matched to a gene. In germline, CDR1 is SGHNT, CDR2 YYREEE (reference sequence). The CDR3 is CASSAGTGDWNEQFF. The CDR3 nucleotides read TGTGCCAGCAGCGCCGGGACAGGGGATTGGAATGAGCAGTTCTTC.

The chain is built from TRBV28 and TRBJ1-3, with a tentative D call TRBD1 (5 bases). The V end lost 2 bases, the J end lost 3 bases, and 11 bases lay between the germline ends. The CDR3 loop spans 15 amino acids. Germline V gene data show CDR1 as MDHEN and CDR2 as SYDVKM. Here the CDR3 reads CASSLPGNRGNTIYF. As DNA, the CDR3 is TGTGCCAGCAGTTTACCAGGGAATCGTGGAAACACCATATATTTT.